One sample yielded the 9 T cell receptor beta chains listed below, sequenced in a study of shared clonotypes between healthy human individuals. The repertoire was sequenced with immunoSEQ multiplex PCR; TCRdb's copy has only in-frame clones and lacks some. Of approximately 1.5 million clones in the sample, about 98% are singletons; the top ten hold approximately 0.45%. The sequenced material came from naive CD4+ T cells sorted from blood. Subset defined: CD45RA+ positively selected. These receptors were collected from a man aged 25 to 40 in good health.

This chain links TRBV5-1 with TRBJ2-1; 7 bases line up with TRBD2. Germline CDR1 and CDR2: SGHRS and YFSETQ. J lost 8 bases, V lost 0 bases, and 11 bases had no gene match. CDR3 length equals 16 residues. The CDR3 bases are TGCGCCAGCAGCTTGGTGGGAGGGATTGTTGGGTATGAGCAGTTCTTC. Encoded protein: CASSLVGGIVGYEQFF.

This chain uses TRBV1 with TRBJ2-3; the table names TRBD1, a call not compared with the DNA. TRBV1 is a documented pseudogene. This CDR3 region has 16 residues. The DNA of the CDR3 is TGCACCAGCAGCCGCATCAACAGGGAGAACACAGATACGCAGTATTTT. This encodes CTSSRINRENTDTQYF.

This sequence joins TRBV10-3 and TRBJ2-2; D gene unclear. The V end was cut by 2 bases, the J end by 10 bases, with 5 bases between. CDR1 is ENHRY, CDR2 SYGVKD, per germline. The CDR3 is 11 residues long. CDR3 sequence: CAISEGVELFF. CDR3 nucleotide sequence: TGTGCCATCAGTGAGGGTGTGGAGCTGTTTTTT.

The chain uses TRBV4-3 and TRBJ2-5; tentative D call: TRBD1 (6 bases). The CDR3 has 15 amino acids. V gave up 0 bases and J gave up 3 bases, with 11 bases separating them. In germline, CDR1 is LGHNA, CDR2 YSLEER. The CDR3 loop reads CASSQDYRAKETQYF. For the CDR3, the DNA is TGCGCCAGCAGCCAAGATTACAGGGCTAAAGAGACCCAGTACTTC.

V usage is TRBV6-6 and J usage is TRBJ2-2; a weak D match, TRBD2 (6 bases). The V and J ends lost 8 bases and 3 bases respectively, with 19 bases between them. The CDR3 is 16 amino acids. Germline assignment: CDR1 MNHNY and CDR2 SVGAGI (reference sequence). In nucleotides, the CDR3 is TGTGCCAGCGACGGTGGTTGGCGGGACTACACCGGGGAGCTGTTTTTT. Protein product: CASDGGWRDYTGELFF.

The chain employs TRBV20-1 and TRBJ2-1, with unresolved D. Germline loops: CDR1 DFQATT, CDR2 SNEGSKA (reference sequence). Trimming removed 6 bases at V and 10 bases at J, with 13 bases between. The length of the CDR3 is 11 residues. For the CDR3, the DNA is TGCAGTGCCGGCAGAAGTCACGAGCAGTTCTTC. Translated, it gives CSAGRSHEQFF.

The V call is TRBV4-1, the J call TRBJ2-1; maybe TRBD1 (6 bases). Germline-derived CDR1 and CDR2 are MGHRA and YSYEKL. Deletions cut 1 base from V and 13 bases from J, with 14 bases between. This CDR3 has 13 residues. The CDR3 bases are TGCGCCAGCAGCCAAGGGGCAACAGGGAGCCAGTTCTTC. Translating it yields CASSQGATGSQFF.

This clone has only one observation. The chain carries TRBV2 and TRBJ2-1; D call uncertain. Germline lookup yields CDR1 SNHLY and CDR2 FYNNEI. Trimming took 5 bases from V and 8 from J, leaving 13 bases between them. The CDR3 is made up of 13 amino acids. The CDR3 coding sequence is TGTGCCAGCAGTAATAGCTGGGTTGATGAGCAGTTCTTC. It specifies CASSNSWVDEQFF.

V is TRBV29-1 and J is TRBJ2-5; 10 nucleotides align to TRBD2. The CDR3 has 13 amino acids. Trimming cost V 6 bases and J 5 bases; bases outside gene matches: 6. Germline assignment: CDR1 SQVTM and CDR2 ANQGSEA. DNA for the CDR3: TGCAGCGTCAGCGGGAGGGCCAGGGAGACCCAGTACTTC. Protein product: CSVSGRARETQYF. The variable domain in full, with the rest retrieved from reference TRBV29-1 and TRBJ2-5, is SAVISQKPSRDICQRGTSLTIQCQVDSQVTMMFWYRQQPGQSLTLIATANQGSEATYESGFVIDKFPISRPNLTFSTLTVSNMSPEDSSIYLCSVSGRARETQYFGPGTRLLVL.